The 9 T cell receptor beta chains given below trace back to one sample, sequenced in a study of blood T cell repertoires in COVID-19. The repertoire was sequenced with immunoSEQ multiplex PCR; TCRdb's copy has only in-frame clones and lacks some. The table includes a few hundred thousand clones, about 83% detected once. The specimen was peripheral blood. The receptors were gathered from a woman between 50 and 59 years old with acute or convalescent COVID-19.

This chain links TRBV1 with TRBJ2-7; the table's D call of TRBD1 was not tested on the DNA. TRBV1 corresponds to a pseudogene. The CDR3 extends over 14 amino acids. CDR3 DNA sequence: TGCACCAGCAGCCTAGGGGACAGAACCTACGAGCAGTACTTC. Its translation is CTSSLGDRTYEQYF.

The rearrangement joins TRBV24-1 to TRBJ2-1, with 7 nucleotides matching TRBD1. CDR1 and CDR2 (germline): KGHDR, SFDVKD. After removal of 1 base from V and 12 bases from J, the junction contained 5 bases not matched to a gene. The CDR3 has 13 amino acids. CDR3 loop: CATSDFRHRGQFF. The CDR3 DNA sequence: TGTGCCACCAGTGATTTTAGGCACAGGGGGCAGTTCTTC.

The rearrangement joins TRBV9 to TRBJ1-2; 10 bases match TRBD1. This CDR3 is 15 amino acids long. Per the germline V gene, CDR1 is SGDLS and CDR2 is YYNGEE. V lost 2 bases to trimming and J lost 6 bases; unmatched junction nucleotides: 7. The CDR3 coding sequence is TGTGCCAGCAGCGTGGGGACAGGGGCATCGGATGGCTACACCTTC. Translating it yields CASSVGTGASDGYTF.

The genes are TRBV19 and TRBJ1-2; D remains ambiguous. The CDR3 has 13 amino acids. Trimming took off 5 bases at V and 8 bases at J, with 15 bases between the two ends. CDR1 is LNHDA and CDR2 is SQIVND in the germline V gene (reference sequence). The CDR3 DNA sequence: TGTGCCAGTAGTCCGGACTCTACGAAGGGCTACACCTTC. Protein: CASSPDSTKGYTF.

V gene TRBV9 combines with J gene TRBJ1-2; D unresolved. Germline CDR1 SGDLS, CDR2 YYNGEE. The V end was cut by 0 bases, the J end by 10 bases, with 19 bases between. The CDR3 extends over 15 amino acids. The CDR3 coding sequence is TGTGCCAGCAGCGTAGATGTAGGGAGCATGCATAACTACACCTTC. This encodes CASSVDVGSMHNYTF.

The V and J genes are TRBV29-1 and TRBJ2-1; TRBD2 is a possible D gene (6 bases). This CDR3 is 15 amino acids long. The ends were cut back, 7 bases at V and 3 bases at J, with 19 bases in the middle. CDR1 is SQVTM, CDR2 ANQGSEA, per germline. CDR3 amino acids: CSARKSGPNYNEQFF. The DNA for the CDR3 is TGCAGCGCCCGGAAGAGCGGGCCTAACTACAATGAGCAGTTCTTC.

The rearrangement links TRBV18 to TRBJ2-1, with TRBD2 identical over 10 bases. Trimming took 5 bases from V and 4 from J; bases not matched to a gene: 11. CDR1 is KGHSH, CDR2 LQKENI, per germline. This CDR3 comprises 17 residues. The CDR3 DNA sequence: TGTGCCAGCTCATCGCCGGGACTAGCGACCCTATACAATGAGCAGTTCTTC. Residues: CASSSPGLATLYNEQFF.

V is TRBV30 and J is TRBJ2-1, with D maybe TRBD2 (5 bases). From germline, CDR1 is GTSNPN and CDR2 SVGIG (reference sequence). V lost 2 bases, J lost 9 bases, and 14 bases lay in between. The CDR3 runs to 13 residues. As DNA, the CDR3 is TGTGCCTGGAGTCTAATGGGAGTAGGTGAGCAGTTCTTC. Translated, it gives CAWSLMGVGEQFF.

The chain is built from TRBV18 and TRBJ2-7, with TRBD1 matching over 7 bases. The CDR3 consists of 14 residues. The V segment lost 2 bases and the J segment 3 bases; nucleotides outside the gene matches: 4. Germline V gene lookup returns CDR1 KGHSH and CDR2 LQKENI. CDR3 amino acids: CASSPGTEDYEQYF. CDR3 sequence (DNA): TGTGCCAGCTCACCAGGGACAGAGGACTACGAGCAGTACTTC.